This is a list of T cell receptor beta chains from one sample in a study of blood T cell repertoires in COVID-19. Measured with immunoSEQ multiplex PCR; TCRdb has only the in-frame clones, and not every one. The table includes roughly 86,000 clones, 70% to 90% detected once. Material: peripheral blood. The receptors here all came from a man aged 35 to 55 with acute or convalescent COVID-19. Both conserved end residues are part of each CDR3. The D gene is left open where the match is weak. Clone size appears in some rows only: once, few, many, or a class for an expanded clone.

J gene: TRBJ1-1; V gene: TRBV6-1; clone size: NA; D gene: NA; CDR3 protein: CASSEGANTEAFF; CDR3 DNA: TGTGCCAGCAGTGAAGGGGCGAACACTGAAGCTTTCTTT
J gene: TRBJ1-1; V gene: TRBV2; clone size: NA; D gene: NA; CDR3 protein: CASSERGGTNTEAFF; CDR3 DNA: TGTGCCAGCAGTGAACGGGGAGGTACGAACACTGAAGCTTTCTTT
J gene: TRBJ2-3; V gene: TRBV5-1; clone size: few; D gene: NA; CDR3 protein: CASSVSGSTDTQYF; CDR3 DNA: TGCGCCAGCAGCGTTTCGGGGAGCACAGATACGCAGTATTTT
J gene: TRBJ2-7; V gene: TRBV6-5; clone size: NA; D gene: NA; CDR3 protein: CATKLGTASSYEQYF; CDR3 DNA: TGTGCCACAAAGTTAGGAACTGCTAGCTCCTACGAGCAGTACTTC
J gene: TRBJ1-5; V gene: TRBV7-9; clone size: NA; D gene: TRBD1; CDR3 protein: CASSSRGPQPQHF; CDR3 DNA: TGTGCCAGCAGCTCTAGGGGGCCTCAGCCCCAGCATTTT
J gene: TRBJ1-1; V gene: TRBV21-1; clone size: NA; D gene: NA; CDR3 protein: CASSTETRLNTEAFF; CDR3 DNA: TGTGCCAGCAGCACTGAGACAAGACTGAACACTGAAGCTTTCTTT
J gene: TRBJ2-1; V gene: TRBV4-1; clone size: NA; D gene: NA; CDR3 protein: CASSQDPILSSYNEQFF; CDR3 DNA: TGCGCCAGCAGCCAAGACCCTATATTAAGCTCCTACAATGAGCAGTTCTTC
J gene: TRBJ2-3; V gene: TRBV20-1; clone size: NA; D gene: TRBD1; CDR3 protein: CSASSTGDSTDTQYF; CDR3 DNA: TGCAGTGCTAGTTCGACAGGGGATTCTACAGATACGCAGTATTTT
J gene: TRBJ2-7; V gene: TRBV7-3; clone size: NA; D gene: NA; CDR3 protein: CASSSNGGSYEQYF; CDR3 DNA: TGTGCCAGCAGCTCGAATGGAGGGTCCTACGAGCAGTACTTC
J gene: TRBJ2-7; V gene: TRBV27; clone size: NA; D gene: TRBD1; CDR3 protein: CASSLSGGDEQYF; CDR3 DNA: TGTGCCAGCAGTTTATCAGGGGGCGACGAGCAGTACTTC
J gene: TRBJ1-2; V gene: TRBV7-2; clone size: NA; D gene: NA; CDR3 protein: CASSFSSPNYGYTF; CDR3 DNA: TGTGCCAGCAGCTTTTCATCCCCTAACTATGGCTACACCTTC
J gene: TRBJ1-5; V gene: TRBV5-1; clone size: NA; D gene: NA; CDR3 protein: CASSLDVSGQPQHF; CDR3 DNA: TGCGCCAGCAGCTTGGACGTATCGGGTCAGCCCCAGCATTTT
J gene: TRBJ2-2; V gene: TRBV9; clone size: NA; D gene: NA; CDR3 protein: CASSVDGMAGELFF; CDR3 DNA: TGTGCCAGCAGCGTAGACGGGATGGCCGGGGAGCTGTTTTTT
J gene: TRBJ1-4; V gene: TRBV9; clone size: NA; D gene: NA; CDR3 protein: CASSLQGGVNEKLFF; CDR3 DNA: TGTGCCAGCAGCCTCCAAGGAGGTGTTAATGAAAAACTGTTTTTT
J gene: TRBJ2-1; V gene: TRBV6-5; clone size: NA; D gene: TRBD2; CDR3 protein: CASNPSGIYNEQFF; CDR3 DNA: TGTGCCAGCAATCCTAGCGGGATATACAATGAGCAGTTCTTC
J gene: TRBJ1-5; V gene: TRBV6-5; clone size: NA; D gene: NA; CDR3 protein: CASRTRESWQPQHF; CDR3 DNA: TGTGCCAGCAGAACCAGGGAATCGTGGCAGCCCCAGCATTTT
J gene: TRBJ1-5; V gene: TRBV6-1; clone size: NA; D gene: TRBD1; CDR3 protein: CASSGRGTGEDQPQHF; CDR3 DNA: TGTGCCAGCAGTGGCCGCGGGACAGGGGAAGATCAGCCCCAGCATTTT
J gene: TRBJ1-2; V gene: TRBV19; clone size: NA; D gene: NA; CDR3 protein: CASSIEWGNGYTF; CDR3 DNA: TGTGCCAGTAGTATAGAATGGGGCAATGGCTACACCTTC
J gene: TRBJ1-5; V gene: TRBV7-9; clone size: NA; D gene: TRBD1; CDR3 protein: CASSFVPGQGSSNQPQHF; CDR3 DNA: TGTGCCAGCAGCTTTGTCCCGGGACAGGGTTCTAGCAATCAGCCCCAGCATTTT
J gene: TRBJ1-5; V gene: TRBV2; clone size: NA; D gene: NA; CDR3 protein: CASSGEGNQPQHF; CDR3 DNA: TGTGCCAGCAGTGGAGAGGGCAATCAGCCCCAGCATTTT
J gene: TRBJ2-3; V gene: TRBV6-2/TRBV6-3; clone size: few; D gene: TRBD1; CDR3 protein: CASSPSDRVTDTQYF; CDR3 DNA: TGTGCCAGCAGCCCTTCGGACAGGGTTACAGATACGCAGTATTTT
J gene: TRBJ1-6; V gene: TRBV15; clone size: NA; D gene: NA; CDR3 protein: CATSRPYNSPLHF; CDR3 DNA: TGTGCCACCAGCAGACCTTATAATTCACCCCTCCACTTT
J gene: TRBJ1-1; V gene: TRBV19; clone size: NA; D gene: TRBD1; CDR3 protein: CASSTRDRGTEAFF; CDR3 DNA: TGTGCCAGTAGTACCCGGGACAGGGGGACTGAAGCTTTCTTT
J gene: TRBJ2-3; V gene: TRBV5-1; clone size: NA; D gene: TRBD2; CDR3 protein: CASSLAPGLGPDTQYF; CDR3 DNA: TGCGCCAGCAGCTTGGCACCCGGACTAGGACCAGATACGCAGTATTTT
J gene: TRBJ2-6; V gene: TRBV7-6; clone size: NA; D gene: NA; CDR3 protein: CASSSGGANVLTF; CDR3 DNA: TGTGCCAGCAGCTCCGGGGGGGCCAACGTCCTGACTTTC
J gene: TRBJ1-1; V gene: TRBV19; clone size: NA; D gene: NA; CDR3 protein: CASSISSGNTEAFF; CDR3 DNA: TGTGCCAGTAGTATCTCGAGCGGGAACACTGAAGCTTTCTTT
J gene: TRBJ2-5; V gene: TRBV5-5; clone size: NA; D gene: TRBD1; CDR3 protein: CASSPGQGSQETQYF; CDR3 DNA: TGTGCCAGCAGCCCCGGACAGGGCAGCCAAGAGACCCAGTACTTC
J gene: TRBJ2-5; V gene: TRBV10-3; clone size: NA; D gene: TRBD1; CDR3 protein: CAISEGTGSKETQYF; CDR3 DNA: TGTGCCATCAGTGAGGGGACAGGTTCCAAAGAGACCCAGTACTTC
J gene: TRBJ2-2; V gene: TRBV5-8; clone size: NA; D gene: TRBD1; CDR3 protein: CASSLIGQGNTGELFF; CDR3 DNA: TGTGCCAGCAGCTTGATCGGACAGGGGAACACCGGGGAGCTGTTTTTT
J gene: TRBJ1-1; V gene: TRBV12-5; clone size: NA; D gene: NA; CDR3 protein: CASARGGGGTEAFF; CDR3 DNA: TGTGCTAGTGCCCGCGGGGGGGGCGGCACTGAAGCTTTCTTT
J gene: TRBJ1-5; V gene: TRBV10-2; clone size: NA; D gene: NA; CDR3 protein: CASTRTKNSNQPQHF; CDR3 DNA: TGCGCCAGCACCCGGACAAAAAATAGCAATCAGCCCCAGCATTTT
J gene: TRBJ1-5; V gene: TRBV6-1; clone size: NA; D gene: NA; CDR3 protein: CASSEGAGRNQPQHF; CDR3 DNA: TGTGCCAGCAGTGAAGGAGCAGGGCGGAATCAGCCCCAGCATTTT
J gene: TRBJ1-2; V gene: TRBV19; clone size: NA; D gene: NA; CDR3 protein: CASSDPGLSKTGYTF; CDR3 DNA: TGTGCCAGTAGTGATCCGGGACTGTCGAAAACTGGCTACACCTTC
J gene: TRBJ2-7; V gene: TRBV3-1/TRBV3-2; clone size: NA; D gene: TRBD1; CDR3 protein: CASSPGQGYEQYF; CDR3 DNA: TGTGCCAGCAGCCCGGGACAGGGCTACGAGCAGTACTTC
J gene: TRBJ1-3; V gene: TRBV3-1/TRBV3-2; clone size: NA; D gene: NA; CDR3 protein: CASSQQRSGNTIYF; CDR3 DNA: TGTGCCAGCAGCCAACAGCGCTCTGGAAACACCATATATTTT
J gene: TRBJ2-2; V gene: TRBV30; clone size: few; D gene: NA; CDR3 protein: CAWSAGIGGELFF; CDR3 DNA: TGTGCCTGGAGTGCAGGGATAGGCGGGGAGCTGTTTTTT
J gene: TRBJ1-1; V gene: TRBV18; clone size: NA; D gene: NA; CDR3 protein: CASSFQVEANTEAFF; CDR3 DNA: TGTGCCAGCTCATTCCAAGTGGAGGCGAACACTGAAGCTTTCTTT
J gene: TRBJ2-1; V gene: TRBV27; clone size: NA; D gene: NA; CDR3 protein: CASSPRLGNEQFF; CDR3 DNA: TGTGCCAGCAGTCCAAGACTAGGAAATGAGCAGTTCTTC
J gene: TRBJ2-3; V gene: TRBV11-2; clone size: few; D gene: TRBD1; CDR3 protein: CASSLDLGTGSDTQYF; CDR3 DNA: TGTGCCAGCAGCTTAGATCTGGGGACAGGGTCAGATACGCAGTATTTT
J gene: TRBJ1-1; V gene: TRBV4-2; clone size: NA; D gene: NA; CDR3 protein: CASSQRRGNTEAFF; CDR3 DNA: TGTGCCAGCAGCCAACGCAGGGGGAACACTGAAGCTTTCTTT
J gene: TRBJ2-1; V gene: TRBV9; clone size: NA; D gene: NA; CDR3 protein: CASSVGRPGLYFHNEQFF; CDR3 DNA: TGTGCCAGCAGCGTAGGACGGCCCGGACTCTACTTCCACAATGAGCAGTTCTTC
J gene: TRBJ2-7; V gene: TRBV5-8; clone size: NA; D gene: TRBD2; CDR3 protein: CASSFLGLAGVGAGEQYF; CDR3 DNA: TGTGCCAGCAGCTTCTTGGGACTAGCGGGAGTTGGGGCTGGGGAGCAGTACTTC
J gene: TRBJ1-2; V gene: TRBV5-1; clone size: NA; D gene: TRBD1; CDR3 protein: CASSLTGGNYGYTF; CDR3 DNA: TGCGCCAGCAGCTTGACAGGGGGCAACTATGGCTACACCTTC
J gene: TRBJ2-1; V gene: TRBV9; clone size: NA; D gene: TRBD2; CDR3 protein: CASSVGALAGVSEQFF; CDR3 DNA: TGTGCCAGCAGCGTAGGGGCCCTAGCGGGAGTTAGTGAGCAGTTCTTC
J gene: TRBJ2-7; V gene: TRBV11-2; clone size: NA; D gene: NA; CDR3 protein: CASSHGALTYEQYF; CDR3 DNA: TGTGCCAGCAGCCATGGGGCCCTAACCTACGAGCAGTACTTC
J gene: TRBJ1-5; V gene: TRBV6-5; clone size: NA; D gene: NA; CDR3 protein: CASRRLRGIQPQHF; CDR3 DNA: TGTGCCAGCAGACGTCTGCGGGGAATTCAGCCCCAGCATTTT
J gene: TRBJ1-2; V gene: TRBV5-6; clone size: NA; D gene: NA; CDR3 protein: CASSLQGVGYTF; CDR3 DNA: TGTGCCAGCAGCTTACAGGGCGTCGGCTACACCTTC